A single T cell receptor (beta chain) is shown here with its context. Its matching antigen is unknown. V gave up 0 bases and J gave up 5 bases, with 8 bases separating them. CDR1 and CDR2 from the germline V gene are SGHDT and YYEEEE. The CDR3 extends over 13 amino acids. The sample is drawn from a study of cytotoxic CD8 clonotypes in ibrutinib-treated CLL. Study-wide background: Following a median approximately eleven months of treatment, with a range of 6 to 36, response samples were taken. General study points: For progressing versus sustained-remission patients, sampling times were not the same.

Clones were read by immunoSEQ multiplex PCR, and TCRdb kept only the in-frame ones, dropping some. Among tens of thousands of clones listed, almost 70% were seen once. This specimen consisted of PBMCs, obtained after 12 months of ibrutinib treatment. V and J are TRBV5-6 and TRBJ1-2; no clear D. This receptor was taken from a human donor with chronic lymphocytic leukemia. Here the CDR3 DNA reads TGTGCCAGCAGCTTGGGGGGATTATATGGCTACACCTTC. Translated, it gives CASSLGGLYGYTF.